This section outlines one TCR beta chain sequence together with its context. The antigen is not known. At one boundary the junction diverges from the germline segment, which might be a read error. The CDR3 runs 15 residues. The germline V gene encodes CDR1 MDHEN and CDR2 SYDVKM. This entry belongs to a study of glioma-infiltrating T cells. For the study at large: Before surgery, glioma patients received dexamethasone for at most six days.

TCR alpha and beta CDR3 regions were amplified from RNA using iRepertoire nested multiplex PCR. MiXCR was run by TCRdb on the multiplex PCR reads, yielding one entry per CDR3 protein. Counted here are about 400,000 distinct CDR3 sequences, 41% occurring once; the ten biggest clones make up more than 10%. Regarding the study as a whole: Patients with low tissue-blood divergence carried a signature set of shared blood CDR3 motifs. Very few CDR3 sequences were shared between tissue and blood.

Input material: glioma tissue, nonneoplastic brain tissue, or PBMCs (not recorded which). The chain is built from TRBV28 and TRBJ2-7; TRBD2 agrees at 9 bases. This TCR derives from a human donor with low-grade glioma or glioblastoma, undergoing nonglioma brain surgery, or in good health (not recorded which). CDR3 sequence (DNA): TGTGCCAGCAGTTTATTAGCGGGAGATCCCTACGAGAAGTACTTC. Its translation is CASSLLAGDPYEKYF.